This T cell receptor (beta chain) was recovered during a study of T cells after posttransplantation cyclophosphamide. Sequencing was performed with immunoSEQ multiplex PCR; in TCRdb, only in-frame clones are kept and a portion is missing. The table includes around 23,000 clones, about 98% detected once. Material for sequencing was naive CD8+ T cells sorted from PBMCs. This TCR derives from a man aged 35-49 years in good health, CMV-negative, and a related stem cell transplant donor.

The CDR3 nucleotides read TGCAGCGTTGGGACGATCGACAGGGGTGCCCAAGAGACCCAGTACTTC. This translates into CSVGTIDRGAQETQYF. The chain joins TRBV29-1 to TRBJ2-5, with 8 nucleotides matching TRBD1. V gave up 4 bases and J gave up 1 base; unmatched junction bases: 11. Germline CDR1 reads SQVTM; CDR2 reads ANQGSEA. This CDR3 contains 16 residues. Variable domain in full (rest from reference TRBV29-1 and TRBJ2-5): SAVISQKPSRDICQRGTSLTIQCQVDSQVTMMFWYRQQPGQSLTLIATANQGSEATYESGFVIDKFPISRPNLTFSTLTVSNMSPEDSSIYLCSVGTIDRGAQETQYFGPGTRLLVL.